This paragraph reports one TCR beta chain. This clonotype qualifies as large (0.1 to 1%). Its antigen is currently not known. One base away there is no much larger clone; base qualities are not given. This entry is derived from a study (dated by TCRdb to about 2016). Regarding the complete study: The origins of HIV persistence were investigated in individuals who naturally controlled HIV infection.

From a lookup of the germline V gene, CDR1 and CDR2 are SGHTA and FQGNSA. V loses 6 bases of germline sequence and J loses 7 bases, and the interval between the two ends is 16 bases. The CDR3 contains 14 residues, cysteine and phenylalanine counted. Of the read, only the CDR3 DNA is kept; its 42 bases are in frame from base 1. Libraries were prepared through 5' RACE. The sample was run on an Illumina HiSeq 2000. TCRdb reworked the public reads: Q25 trimming with fastp, MiXCR clone assembly, productive beta chains retained. Records with the same CDR3 protein are collapsed into one entry carrying the most frequent genes and DNA. The sample table holds 500 to 650 distinct CDR3 sequences, of which 9.2% were seen once. Roughly a fifth of the sample goes to the ten largest clones.

This TCR was recovered from a male donor with HIV. The sequenced sample was central memory T cells from blood PBMCs. This specimen's cell subset or site label, per the study, means: central memory CD4+ T cells. The rearrangement joined TRBV7-2 to TRBJ1-5, with the D segment identity uncertain. The CDR3 here reads CASSQERGWQPQHF. In nucleotide form, the sequence is TGTGCCAGCAGTCAGGAGCGGGGTTGGCAGCCCCAGCATTTT.